The 27 T cell receptor beta chains below all came from one sample that was sequenced in a study of CD8 T cells in Susac syndrome (dated by TCRdb to between 2018 and 2021). The protocol used for the library was the immunoSEQ multiplex PCR assay. RNA was extracted using the RNeasy kit, and about 0.45 to 1 microgram was reverse transcribed with random hexamers. TCRdb redid the processing of the public reads, applying fastp at Q25 and MiXCR, and retained in-frame beta chains. Each CDR3 protein appears once, grouped with its most common genes and DNA. In this sample the table shows approximately 190,000 distinct CDR3 sequences, about 96% of which occur a single time. The ten largest clones take up approximately 0.093% of the sample. The sequenced material came from CD4+ T cells from PBMCs. These receptors were taken from a human donor with multiple sclerosis.

This chain uses TRBV12-3 or TRBV12-4 with TRBJ1-1, with 7 bases matching TRBD1. The trim removed 7 bases at V and 11 bases at J, leaving 13 bases unmatched. The CDR3 has 13 amino acids. The CDR3 nucleotides are TGTGCCAGCATACCACAGGGGAGGGGTGCCGCTTTCTTT. This codes for CASIPQGRGAAFF.

The chain couples TRBV3-1 to TRBJ2-7; maybe TRBD2 (7 bases). Trimming cost V 6 bases and J 2 bases, with 11 bases left between them. The CDR3 extends over 13 amino acids. Germline V lookup: CDR1 LGHDT, CDR2 YNNKEL (reference sequence). CDR3 amino acids: CASRGGGAYEQYF. The CDR3 nucleotides read TGTGCCAGCAGAGGAGGGGGGGCCTACGAGCAGTACTTC.

The chain carries TRBV7-6 and TRBJ2-7; weak D call: TRBD2 (5 bases). The CDR3 totals 16 residues. Germline CDR1 reads SGHVS; CDR2 reads FNYEAQ. The germline V and J ends were trimmed by 1 base and 2 bases, with 15 bases remaining between them. The CDR3: CASSLEQAEFPYEQYF. In nucleotides, the CDR3 is TGTGCCAGCAGCTTAGAGCAAGCGGAGTTCCCCTACGAGCAGTACTTC.

This chain joins TRBV5-1 and TRBJ2-4; no clear D. Germline CDR1 SGHRS, CDR2 YFSETQ. V gave up 0 bases and J gave up 0 bases, with 7 bases separating them. The CDR3 totals 15 residues. The DNA of the CDR3 is TGCGCCAGCAGCTTGGGAGATCTAGCCAAAAACATTCAGTACTTC. This translates into CASSLGDLAKNIQYF.

This sequence joins TRBV30 and TRBJ2-4; 7 nucleotides align to TRBD2. The CDR3 length is 13 residues. CDR1 and CDR2 from the germline V gene are GTSNPN and SVGIG (reference sequence). V lost 3 bases, J lost 8 bases, and 7 bases stayed unmatched. The CDR3 DNA reads as TGTGCCTGGAGGTCCCCCGGGGGGTACATTCAGTACTTC. It is translated as CAWRSPGGYIQYF.

V is TRBV18 and J is TRBJ2-1, with D possibly being TRBD1 (6 bases). The CDR3 contains 14 residues. Deletions cut 3 bases from V and 3 bases from J, with 9 bases between. Germline values: CDR1 KGHSH, CDR2 LQKENI. CDR3 loop: CASSPMDSYNEQFF. DNA of the CDR3: TGTGCCAGCTCACCCATGGACAGCTACAATGAGCAGTTCTTC.

J is TRBJ2-3 and V is TRBV11-2; TRBD1 matches 8 bases. V gave up 2 bases and J gave up 4 bases; unmatched junction bases: 5. Germline V gene lookup returns CDR1 SGHAT and CDR2 FQNNGV. This CDR3 is built from 15 residues. The CDR3 DNA sequence: TGTGCCAGCAGCTTATCGCGGACAGGGTCAGATACGCAGTATTTT. Amino acid sequence: CASSLSRTGSDTQYF.

The chain combines TRBV4-2 with TRBJ2-3; 11 bases match TRBD2. The CDR3 spans 15 residues. J lost 5 bases, V lost 2 bases, and 3 bases had no gene match. CDR1 is LGHNA, CDR2 YNFKEQ, per germline. DNA of the CDR3: TGTGCCAGCAGCCAATACACTAGCGGGGGAGATACGCAGTATTTT. Protein: CASSQYTSGGDTQYF.

This clonotype was counted a single time. CDR3 residues: CASSEQRYNSPLHF. CDR3 DNA sequence: TGCGCCAGCAGCGAACAGAGATATAATTCACCCCTCCACTTT. This rearrangement joins TRBV4-1 to TRBJ1-6; D ambiguous. The germline gives CDR1 MGHRA, CDR2 YSYEKL. The CDR3 covers 14 residues. Trimming cost V 5 bases and J 4 bases, with 9 bases left between them.

This clonotype was found a few times. The chain couples TRBV9 to TRBJ1-2; D gene uncertain. The CDR3 has 13 amino acids. Trimming cost V 6 bases and J 1 base, with 10 bases left between them. Looked up from germline, CDR1 is SGDLS and CDR2 is YYNGEE. The CDR3 protein is CASTPGVNYGYTF. The CDR3 DNA reads TGTGCCAGCACCCCCGGGGTTAACTATGGCTACACCTTC. Full variable domain (missing parts from reference TRBV9 and TRBJ1-2): DSGVTQTPKHLITATGQRVTLRCSPRSGDLSVYWYQQSLDQGLQFLIQYYNGEERAKGNILERFSAQQFPDLHSELNLSSLELGDSALYFCASTPGVNYGYTFGSGTRLTVV.

The chain combines TRBV29-1 with TRBJ2-6; tentative D call: TRBD1 (6 bases). CDR1 SQVTM and CDR2 ANQGSEA come from the germline V gene. Trimming left V 6 bases short and J 4 bases short, with 13 bases between. CDR3 size: 14 residues. CDR3 nucleotides: TGCAGCGTAGAACAGGGCAACGGGGCCAACGTCCTGACTTTC. As protein: CSVEQGNGANVLTF.

CDR3 DNA sequence: TGCAGTGCTCAGGACTATAGGACCTACGAGCAGTACTTC. The encoded protein is CSAQDYRTYEQYF. The chain combines TRBV20-1 with TRBJ2-7; maybe TRBD2 (6 bases). This CDR3 is built from 13 residues. Germline V CDR1 and CDR2: DFQATT, SNEGSKA (reference sequence). Trimming removed 5 bases from V and 2 bases from J, with 13 bases in between.

The chain links TRBV20-1 to TRBJ2-7; 8 nucleotides agree with TRBD1. V lost 6 bases, J lost 4 bases, and 8 bases stayed unmatched. This CDR3 is 13 amino acids long. CDR1 and CDR2 from the germline V gene are DFQATT and SNEGSKA (reference sequence). DNA of the CDR3: TGCAGTGCCGAGGGGCAGGGGGCGTACGAGCAGTACTTC. It is translated as CSAEGQGAYEQYF.

The chain recombines TRBV15 with TRBJ2-3; D gene uncertain. The germline V gene encodes CDR1 LNHNV and CDR2 YYDKDF (reference sequence). The ends were cut back, 6 bases at V and 2 bases at J, with 15 bases in the middle. The CDR3 is 15 amino acids. CDR3 coding DNA: TGTGCCACCAGTGAGTACAGAGTTTTCACAGATACGCAGTATTTT. Its protein is CATSEYRVFTDTQYF.

V gene TRBV2 combines with J gene TRBJ1-1; no reliable D call. V gave up 4 bases and J gave up 5 bases, with 14 bases separating them. Looked up from germline, CDR1 is SNHLY and CDR2 is FYNNEI. This CDR3 region has 14 residues. The CDR3 nucleotides are TGTGCCAGCAGTGCAGTGGGCGTTGGAACTGAAGCTTTCTTT. Translation: CASSAVGVGTEAFF.

The V and J genes are TRBV5-4 and TRBJ2-6; 9 nucleotides match TRBD1. Trimming at V came to 4 bases and at J to 1 base, leaving 9 bases not matched to a gene. Germline CDR1 is SGHNT and CDR2 is YYREEE (reference sequence). This CDR3 is built from 18 residues. The chain's CDR3 is CASSGRDRERSGANVLTF. CDR3 DNA: TGTGCCAGCAGCGGCCGGGACAGGGAACGATCTGGGGCCAACGTCCTGACTTTC.

The chain recombines TRBV20-1 with TRBJ2-5; possible D gene TRBD1, 5 bases. Germline V gene sequence: CDR1 DFQATT, CDR2 SNEGSKA (reference sequence). The V end lost 0 bases, the J end lost 5 bases, and 16 bases lay between the germline ends. The CDR3 length is 15 residues. The CDR3 sequence is CSARDRISGLETQYF. DNA for the CDR3: TGCAGTGCTAGAGATAGGATATCAGGGCTGGAGACCCAGTACTTC.

V and J are TRBV24-1 and TRBJ2-1; 11 bases align to TRBD2. Germline assignment: CDR1 KGHDR and CDR2 SFDVKD. Germline trimming cut 3 bases from V and 7 bases from J; bases unmatched to any gene: 7. CDR3 size: 16 residues. The CDR3 protein is CATSDPTSGGRNEQFF. CDR3 bases: TGTGCCACCAGTGATCCCACTAGCGGGGGACGTAATGAGCAGTTCTTC.

The rearrangement uses TRBV12-3 or TRBV12-4 and TRBJ1-2, with D possibly being TRBD1 (6 bases). This CDR3 is built from 14 residues. Trimming stripped 6 bases from V and 7 bases from J, with 18 bases between. The CDR3 coding sequence is TGTGCCAGCAGCCCAGTCCGGGGGGCTGGTGGCTACACCTTC. Its translation is CASSPVRGAGGYTF.

This clonotype was observed once. V is TRBV7-9 and J is TRBJ1-2; D is ambiguous. Germline V gives CDR1 SEHNR, CDR2 FQNEAQ (reference sequence). The germline V and J ends were trimmed by 4 bases and 9 bases, with 9 bases remaining between them. The CDR3 runs to 11 residues. The CDR3 here is CASSWGDSYTF. The CDR3 DNA sequence: TGTGCCAGCAGCTGGGGAGACAGCTACACCTTC. The full variable domain, in which reference TRBV7-9 and TRBJ1-2 provide the parts outside the CDR3, is DTGVSQNPRHKITKRGQNVTFRCDPISEHNRLYWYRQTLGQGPEFLTYFQNEAQLEKSRLLSDRFSAERPKGSFSTLEIQRTEQGDSAMYLCASSWGDSYTFGSGTRLTVV.

The rearrangement links TRBV24-1 to TRBJ2-1; 9 bases match TRBD1. Germline lookup yields CDR1 KGHDR and CDR2 SFDVKD. The V segment lost 3 bases and the J segment 5 bases; nucleotides outside the gene matches: 7. This CDR3 is built from 16 residues. DNA for the CDR3: TGTGCCACCAGTGATCCCGGGACAGGGCGCAACAATGAGCAGTTCTTC. Encoded protein: CATSDPGTGRNNEQFF.

The chain is built from TRBV7-9 and TRBJ2-4; D not certain. This CDR3 comprises 15 residues. The ends were cut back, 5 bases at V and 0 bases at J, with 11 bases in the middle. Germline V lookup: CDR1 SEHNR, CDR2 FQNEAQ (reference sequence). The CDR3 DNA reads as TGTGCCAGCAGCCCTTGGCGGATAGCCAAAAACATTCAGTACTTC. Protein sequence: CASSPWRIAKNIQYF.

The genes are TRBV12-3 or TRBV12-4 and TRBJ1-1, with D tentatively TRBD1 (5 bases). The CDR3 runs 12 residues. V was clipped by 10 bases and J by 1 base, with 10 bases between them. In nucleotides, the CDR3 is TGTGCCACCAGACAGCCGAACACTGAAGCTTTCTTT. This codes for CATRQPNTEAFF.

The V gene is TRBV12-3 or TRBV12-4, the J gene TRBJ1-2; D not resolved. This CDR3 is built from 15 residues. Trimming removed 7 bases at V and 2 bases at J, with 17 bases between. CDR3: CASTTWEVPNYGYTF. CDR3 coding DNA: TGTGCCAGCACCACTTGGGAGGTGCCCAACTATGGCTACACCTTC.

The chain carries TRBV9 and TRBJ1-2, with TRBD1 as a possible D gene (5 bases). The CDR3 contains 12 residues. The germline V gene encodes CDR1 SGDLS and CDR2 YYNGEE. Trimming stripped 7 bases from V and 1 base from J, with 8 bases between. CDR3 amino acids: CASVDINYGYTF. CDR3 in DNA: TGTGCCAGCGTGGACATTAACTATGGCTACACCTTC.

The gene calls are TRBV3-1 and TRBJ2-1; D unclear. The V gene's germline CDR1 is LGHDT and CDR2 YNNKEL (reference sequence). The CDR3 has 14 residues. Trimming removed 5 bases from V and 7 bases from J, with 15 bases in between. The CDR3: CASSARESRNEQFF. In DNA, the CDR3 is TGTGCCAGCAGCGCAAGGGAATCACGGAATGAGCAGTTCTTC.

This clonotype was observed a handful of times. This sequence joins TRBV6-1 and TRBJ2-3; D possibly corresponds to TRBD1 (6 bases). The CDR3 totals 14 residues. Germline CDR1 and CDR2: MNHNS and SASEGT. Trimming pared 5 bases from V and 8 bases from J, leaving 17 bases between. The CDR3 nucleotides read TGTGCCAGCAGTCAGGGGACGGCCCAGGGTACGCAGTATTTT. It is translated as CASSQGTAQGTQYF.